This record covers a single TCR beta chain. Seattle enrolled patients during active infection and tracked them longitudinally. This specimen comes from a study of blood T cell repertoires in COVID-19. Study context: Sites in the United States, Italy and Spain provided acute and convalescent COVID-19 samples.

Original processing notes: Estimated nucleated cell counts came from reference gene primer amplification. Measured with immunoSEQ multiplex PCR; TCRdb has only the in-frame clones, and not every one. V and J calls plus clone size are reproduced from that table; the DNA served to infer D and trimming. The sample contains 220,000 or so clones, 82% of which appear only once. This TCR was sampled from a woman older than 75 with COVID-19, enrolled during active disease. The sequenced sample was peripheral blood.

In DNA, the CDR3 is TGTGCCAGCAGCTTACAGGGGCTGGATGAAAAACTGTTTTTT. Translating gives CASSLQGLDEKLFF. The chain uses TRBV5-8 and TRBJ1-4; TRBD1 matches 7 bases. Germline V gene sequence: CDR1 SGHTS, CDR2 YDEGEE. The CDR3 runs to 14 residues. V was pared by 2 bases and J by 6 bases, with 4 bases of the junction left unmatched.